This T cell receptor beta chain stems from a study of T cell responses to AZD1222 COVID-19 vaccine. Here immunoSEQ multiplex PCR was the method, and the copy in TCRdb shows in-frame clones only, minus some. The sample shows 80,000 or so clones, around four fifths of them seen only once. Study-wide findings and caveats: Samples come after the peak T cell response, not at day 14.

Germline trimming cut 1 base from V and 6 bases from J; bases unmatched to any gene: 4. Germline loops: CDR1 SGHTA, CDR2 FQGNSA. The CDR3 spans 14 residues. Comment on this clone: The antigen is not known.

The sequenced sample was peripheral blood, obtained on day 0 of AZD1222 vaccination. This chain links TRBV7-2 with TRBJ2-3; 7 bases fit TRBD2. The receptor was derived from an adult in good health. This chain's CDR3 is CASSLGSGRDTQYF. The CDR3 coding sequence is TGTGCCAGCAGCTTAGGTTCCGGGAGGGATACGCAGTATTTT. Filled out from reference TRBV7-2 and TRBJ2-3, the complete variable domain reads GAGVSQSPSNKVTEKGKDVELRCDPISGHTALYWYRQSLGQGLEFLIYFQGNSAPDKSGLPSDRFSAERTGGSVSTLTIQRTQQEDSAVYLCASSLGSGRDTQYFGPGTRLTVL.